Listed here are 29 T cell receptor beta chains from one sample, sequenced in a study of radiotherapy plus CTLA-4 blockade in lung cancer. Sequenced by immunoSEQ multiplex PCR; TCRdb stores in-frame clones only, minus some. The table has some 66,000 clones, over 75% seen once. This material consisted of peripheral blood, taken from a patient treated with radiotherapy plus ipilimumab. The receptor set was obtained from a human donor with non-small cell lung cancer who had a partial response to radiotherapy plus ipilimumab.

The rearrangement joins TRBV2 to TRBJ1-4, with 9 bases identical to TRBD1. Germline V gives CDR1 SNHLY, CDR2 FYNNEI. The CDR3 contains 12 residues. Germline trimming cut 9 bases from V and 6 bases from J; bases unmatched to any gene: 2. CDR3 loop: CASGDRDEKLFF. As DNA, the CDR3 is TGTGCCAGTGGGGACAGGGATGAAAAACTGTTTTTT.

The chain links TRBV7-3 to TRBJ2-5, with 7 bases that match TRBD2. Germline V gene lookup returns CDR1 SGHTA and CDR2 FQGTGA. V shed 0 bases and J 5 bases; nucleotides not matched to a gene: 6. The CDR3 is 15 amino acids. CDR3 in amino acids: CASSLTSAGEETQYF. Written as DNA, the CDR3 is TGTGCCAGCAGCTTAACGTCTGCGGGAGAGGAGACCCAGTACTTC.

This chain connects TRBV11-2 to TRBJ2-7; tentative D call: TRBD2 (6 bases). CDR3 length: 13 residues. Trimming shortened V by 3 bases and J by 4 bases, and 10 bases separated the two germline ends. Germline CDR1 and CDR2: SGHAT and FQNNGV. The CDR3 region is CASSLGGPYEQYF. The CDR3 nucleotides are TGTGCCAGCAGCTTGGGAGGTCCATACGAGCAGTACTTC.

The chain carries TRBV28 and TRBJ1-2, with D hard to call. V dropped 7 bases and J dropped 4 bases, with 16 bases sitting between them. Germline V lookup: CDR1 MDHEN, CDR2 SYDVKM. CDR3 length: 14 amino acids. In DNA, the CDR3 is TGTGCCAGCACGCCGGGGAGGGCAAGCTATGGCTACACCTTC. Its protein is CASTPGRASYGYTF.

The chain combines TRBV28 with TRBJ2-3; 7 bases are a match to TRBD2. V shed 2 bases and J 7 bases; nucleotides not matched to a gene: 6. The CDR3 is 14 residues long. Germline V gene lookup returns CDR1 MDHEN and CDR2 SYDVKM. CDR3 in amino acids: CASSLGGGLHTQYF. The CDR3 bases are TGTGCCAGCAGTTTAGGGGGGGGTCTTCATACGCAGTATTTT. The full variable domain, rest sourced from reference TRBV28 and TRBJ2-3, is DVKVTQSSRYLVKRTGEKVFLECVQDMDHENMFWYRQDPGLGLRLIYFSYDVKMKEKGDIPEGYSVSREKKERFSLILESASTNQTSMYLCASSLGGGLHTQYFGPGTRLTVL.

As to this clone: Other nucleotide sequences in the sample specify the same CDR3. This CDR3 reads CASSATGNTEAFF. The CDR3 DNA follows: TGTGCCAGCAGCGCGACTGGGAACACTGAAGCTTTCTTT. V and J are TRBV6-1 and TRBJ1-1; D ambiguous. Germline CDR1 MNHNS, CDR2 SASEGT. V was pared by 6 bases and J by 1 base, with 9 bases between. The CDR3 runs to 13 residues.

The rearrangement links TRBV7-9 to TRBJ2-2; 9 bases map to TRBD2. V dropped 1 base and J dropped 4; count of bases not matched to a gene: 4. The CDR3 is made up of 16 amino acids. Germline V gene lookup returns CDR1 SEHNR and CDR2 FQNEAQ (reference sequence). This chain's CDR3 is CASSLGGGRGTGELFF. The DNA for the CDR3 is TGTGCCAGCAGCTTAGGAGGCGGGAGGGGCACCGGGGAGCTGTTTTTT.

This chain uses TRBV18 with TRBJ1-2; D not certain. V shed 3 bases and J shed 4 bases, with 21 bases lying between them. The CDR3 is 17 amino acids. In germline, CDR1 is KGHSH, CDR2 LQKENI. The CDR3 coding sequence is TGTGCCAGCTCACCTGGTTTTTTGGTTCTGCCTAGCTATGGCTACACCTTC. Its protein product is CASSPGFLVLPSYGYTF.

The genes are TRBV11-2 and TRBJ2-2, with TRBD2 matching over 12 bases. The CDR3 loop spans 18 amino acids. In germline, CDR1 is SGHAT, CDR2 FQNNGV. Unmatched junction bases numbered 12, after V lost 5 bases and J lost 5 bases. The CDR3 DNA follows: TGTGCCAGCAGCAAACGACTAGCGGGAGAGGGTATAACCGGGGAGCTGTTTTTT. Its translation is CASSKRLAGEGITGELFF.

This clone was recorded a few times. In DNA form, the CDR3 reads TGCGCCAGCAGAAAACTGACGGTAGGCGACCGGGGGGAGACCCAGTACTTC. It specifies CASRKLTVGDRGETQYF. The gene calls are TRBV5-1 and TRBJ2-5; D may be TRBD2 (6 bases). CDR3 length: 17 residues. Trimming pared 5 bases from V and 5 bases from J, leaving 25 bases between. The germline CDR1 and CDR2 sequences are SGHRS and YFSETQ.

The chain couples TRBV29-1 to TRBJ2-1, with D perhaps matching TRBD2 (5 bases). The germline gives CDR1 SQVTM, CDR2 ANQGSEA. CDR3 length equals 15 residues. Trimming pared 2 bases from V and 0 bases from J, leaving 11 bases between. CDR3 in DNA: TGCAGCGTTGAACGGTACAGCGGCTCCTACAATGAGCAGTTCTTC. This encodes CSVERYSGSYNEQFF.

The rearrangement joins TRBV7-2 to TRBJ2-1; 13 nucleotides match TRBD2. The CDR3 covers 15 residues. Germline trimming cut 3 bases from V and 8 bases from J; bases unmatched to any gene: 4. The germline gives CDR1 SGHTA, CDR2 FQGNSA. The CDR3 reads CASSLWTSGRHEQFF. The CDR3 bases are TGTGCCAGCAGCTTGTGGACTAGCGGGAGACATGAGCAGTTCTTC.

This clone was detected a few times. The chain has TRBV6-1 and TRBJ1-2; 10 bases map to TRBD1. With 7 bases clipped from V and 6 bases from J, the junction kept 8 bases outside the gene matches. Per the germline V gene, CDR1 is MNHNS and CDR2 is SASEGT. This CDR3 spans 14 amino acids. The CDR3 nucleotides are TGTGCCAGCACTTTGGACAGGGGGAGCCATGGCTACACCTTC. Translation gives CASTLDRGSHGYTF.

The genes are TRBV30 and TRBJ2-4; D unresolved. Trimming stripped 2 bases from V and 2 bases from J, with 13 bases between. This CDR3 is 15 amino acids long. The germline CDR1 and CDR2 sequences are GTSNPN and SVGIG (reference sequence). The CDR3 nucleotides are TGTGCCTGGAGTCCTCCATCTATGACCAAAAACATTCAGTACTTC. Translated, it gives CAWSPPSMTKNIQYF.

The chain has TRBV4-1 and TRBJ2-7, with 9 bases lining up with TRBD2. CDR3 length equals 16 residues. The germline V gene has CDR1 MGHRA and CDR2 YSYEKL. Trimming cost V 3 bases and J 4 bases; bases outside gene matches: 10. In DNA, the CDR3 is TGCGCCAGCAGCCAGAAACCGGGACTAGCCGAATACGAGCAGTACTTC. This codes for CASSQKPGLAEYEQYF.

The chain combines TRBV4-1 with TRBJ1-1, with TRBD1 as a possible D gene (5 bases). V lost 0 bases and J lost 10, with 9 bases in between. The CDR3 is 12 amino acids. CDR1 is MGHRA, CDR2 YSYEKL, per germline. This CDR3 is CASSQERGRAFF. As DNA, the CDR3 is TGCGCCAGCAGCCAAGAAAGGGGAAGAGCTTTCTTT.

The chain recombines TRBV2 with TRBJ2-1; 7 nucleotides align to TRBD1. Germline V lookup: CDR1 SNHLY, CDR2 FYNNEI. The J segment lost 5 bases and the V segment lost 3 bases, leaving 1 base of the junction unmatched. This CDR3 is built from 13 residues. CDR3 amino acids: CASSDDRDNEQFF. The CDR3 DNA reads as TGTGCCAGCAGTGATGACAGGGACAATGAGCAGTTCTTC.

In this sample, this clone turned up a few times. The V gene is TRBV5-1, the J gene TRBJ1-4; TRBD1 is a possible D gene (6 bases). The CDR3 has 16 amino acids. V lost 4 bases, J lost 0 bases, and 13 bases lay in between. Per germline, CDR1 SGHRS and CDR2 YFSETQ. CDR3 in amino acids: CASSTGTVATNEKLFF. The CDR3 DNA reads as TGCGCCAGCAGCACAGGGACGGTCGCAACTAATGAAAAACTGTTTTTT.

The V gene is TRBV7-9, the J gene TRBJ2-7; 10 bases match TRBD1. The J segment lost 5 bases and the V segment lost 4 bases, leaving 5 bases of the junction unmatched. Germline V gives CDR1 SEHNR, CDR2 FQNEAQ (reference sequence). This CDR3 is 14 amino acids long. The CDR3 coding sequence is TGTGCCAGCAGCTCAAGACAGGGGGCCGACGAGCAGTACTTC. Its protein is CASSSRQGADEQYF.

The gene calls are TRBV5-1 and TRBJ1-4; the match to TRBD1 covers 9 bases. This CDR3 has 15 residues. J gave up 8 bases and V 1 base, and 6 bases lay outside the gene matches. Germline V lookup: CDR1 SGHRS, CDR2 YFSETQ. The CDR3 sequence is CASSLTDRGGEKLFF. Written as DNA, the CDR3 is TGCGCCAGCAGCTTGACGGACAGGGGAGGCGAAAAACTGTTTTTT.

The CDR3 DNA is TGCGCCAGCAGCTTGGGGGGAGGGGCCTACAATGAGCAGTTCTTC. Translated, it gives CASSLGGGAYNEQFF. The chain has TRBV5-1 and TRBJ2-1, with 7 positions matching TRBD2. Germline CDR1 is SGHRS and CDR2 is YFSETQ. V was pared by 0 bases and J by 2 bases, with 2 bases of the junction left unmatched. This CDR3 spans 15 amino acids.

This sequence joins TRBV25-1 and TRBJ2-3, with D possibly TRBD1 on 5 matching bases. Germline CDR1 MGHDK, CDR2 SYGVNS. CDR3 length: 12 amino acids. Trimming stripped 5 bases from V and 8 bases from J, with 11 bases between. The CDR3 nucleotides are TGTGCCAGCAGTAGGGGTTTGGGTACGCAGTATTTT. This encodes CASSRGLGTQYF.

The chain has TRBV6-1 and TRBJ1-4; D ambiguous. The CDR3 sequence is 16 residues long. Germline CDR1 MNHNS, CDR2 SASEGT. V lost 2 bases and J 7 bases, leaving 17 bases between the germline ends. DNA for the CDR3: TGTGCCAGCAGTGAATACCCCCTAGTCGTTGGTGAAAAACTGTTTTTT. Its protein is CASSEYPLVVGEKLFF.

This clone was recorded once. The V gene is TRBV9, the J gene TRBJ2-1; 10 bases map to TRBD2. Per germline, CDR1 SGDLS and CDR2 YYNGEE. The V and J ends lost 0 bases and 7 bases, in that order; junction bases with no gene match: 10. The CDR3 sequence is 17 residues long. Here the CDR3 DNA reads TGTGCCAGCAGCGTAGGGATAGCGGGAGGAACAGAGAATGAGCAGTTCTTC. Translation gives CASSVGIAGGTENEQFF.

V is TRBV6-4 and J is TRBJ2-7, with a possible D match to TRBD1 (5 bases). CDR3 size: 16 residues. CDR1 is MRHNA, CDR2 SNTAGT, per germline. With 0 bases removed from V and 3 bases from J, the gap between germline ends came to 15 bases. CDR3 in DNA: TGTGCCAGCAGTGACTCTACCGTTGACAGTTTCTACGAGCAGTACTTC. Its protein product is CASSDSTVDSFYEQYF.

J is TRBJ1-3 and V is TRBV7-6; D may be TRBD1 (6 bases). Between the trimmed V and J ends, which lost 7 bases and 2 bases, there was a span of 15 bases. The germline V gene has CDR1 SGHVS and CDR2 FNYEAQ. This CDR3 is built from 15 residues. The CDR3 reads CASNSGGLAGNTIYF. The CDR3 region has the DNA TGTGCCAGCAACTCGGGGGGGCTCGCTGGAAACACCATATATTTT.

The chain is built from TRBV2 and TRBJ1-5; D is possibly TRBD1 (5 bases). Germline V gene data show CDR1 as SNHLY and CDR2 as FYNNEI. Trimming removed 5 bases at V and 0 bases at J, with 14 bases between. CDR3 length equals 16 residues. The CDR3 nucleotides read TGTGCCAGCAGTCGGGGGGAAAGGGTTAGCAATCAGCCCCAGCATTTT. Its protein is CASSRGERVSNQPQHF.

V and J are TRBV30 and TRBJ2-1, with 11 bases lining up with TRBD2. V gave up 4 bases and J gave up 6 bases; unmatched junction bases: 2. Germline CDR1 is GTSNPN and CDR2 is SVGIG (reference sequence). This CDR3 is built from 13 residues. CDR3 region: CAWITSGSNEQFF. Here the CDR3 DNA reads TGTGCCTGGATTACTAGCGGGAGCAATGAGCAGTTCTTC. The full variable domain, its missing parts supplied by reference TRBV30 and TRBJ2-1, is SQTIHQWPATLVQPVGSPLSLECTVEGTSNPNLYWYRQAAGRGLQLLFYSVGIGQISSEVPQNLSASRPQDRQFILSSKKLLLSDSGFYLCAWITSGSNEQFFGPGTRLTVL.

This clone occurred a few times. The chain has TRBV2 and TRBJ1-2; the match to TRBD1 covers 12 bases. CDR1 is SNHLY and CDR2 is FYNNEI in the germline V gene. V was pared by 7 bases and J by 5 bases, with 8 bases of the junction left unmatched. This CDR3 is 15 amino acids long. The CDR3 here is CASTPGQGAGYGYTF. Written as DNA, the CDR3 is TGTGCCAGCACACCGGGACAGGGGGCTGGGTATGGCTACACCTTC.